This T cell receptor beta chain was captured by sequencing in a study of blood T cell repertoires in COVID-19. Overall study context: The United States, Italy and Spain provided the acute and convalescent COVID-19 samples. In each case, the material was cDNA or gDNA derived from T cells, B-cell-depleted T cells, or PBMCs.

Original analysis: Using reference gene primer amplification, nucleated cell counts were estimated. Clones were read by immunoSEQ multiplex PCR, and TCRdb kept only the in-frame ones, dropping some. Clone size and the V and J calls come from that table; the DNA yielded D and trimming. The repertoire has 300,000 or so clones, roughly 91% of them found once; the top ten carry 1%. V was cut by 5 bases and J by 3 bases, with 14 bases left in between. This CDR3 region has 14 residues. Germline loops: CDR1 SQVTM, CDR2 ANQGSEA. This receptor was identified in a man aged 50-60 years with active or convalescent COVID-19. This sequence joins TRBV29-1 and TRBJ1-3, with D possibly matching TRBD1 (5 bases). The source material was peripheral blood. The chain's CDR3 is CSVLLDRGGNTIYF. Written as DNA, the CDR3 is TGCAGCGTTTTGCTTGACAGAGGTGGAAACACCATATATTTT.